These 24 T cell receptor delta chains originate from one sample sequenced in a study of gamma-delta T cells after stem cell transplantation listed by TCRdb under 2016. To prepare the library, RT-PCR was applied. Reads for this sample came from an Illumina MiSeq. TCRdb called clones anew from the public reads via CATT; matching DNA rows were later pooled. The sample table lists 2,000 to 3,000 delta-chain clones, 2.5% to 3% of them with a count of one. Roughly 18% of the sample is held by the ten biggest clonotypes. The sample taken for sequencing was gamma-delta T cells. Receptor source: a human donor. It is not recorded whose cells these are; they may come from a transplant donor.

The table lists this clone with a few counts. A much larger clone differs from this one at a single base, so this may be a read error. The same CDR3 is also encoded by other DNA sequences in this sample. The J gene is TRDJ1, the V gene TRDV2, with 7 nucleotides matching TRDD3. Germline V CDR1 and CDR2: GEAIGNYY, EKD. This CDR3 spans 16 amino acids. The CDR3 loop reads CACDTVDTRNTDKLIF. Written as DNA, the CDR3 is TGTGCCTGTGACACCGTGGATACGCGGAACACCGATAAACTCATCTTC.

This clone was picked up a small number of times. The likely explanation is a read error, given a far larger clone one base away. The chain employs TRDV2 and TRDJ1, with 10 bases matching TRDD3. This CDR3 has 17 residues. The trim removed 0 bases at V and 1 base at J, leaving 7 bases unmatched. Per the germline V gene, CDR1 is GEAIGNYY and CDR2 is EKD. CDR3 in DNA: TGTGCCTGTGACACCTTACTGGGGGATGCGCGCACCGATAAACTCATCTTT. This codes for CACDTLLGDARTDKLIF.

A remark on this clone: A much bigger clone sits one base away, suggesting this may be a read error. The DNA of the CDR3 is TGTGCCTGTGACGATCCTTCGGTACTGGGGGACAAAAACCCTAGCTCCTGGGACACCCGACAGATGTTTTTC. Amino acids: CACDDPSVLGDKNPSSWDTRQMFF. J is TRDJ3 and V is TRDV2; 9 bases align to TRDD3. No J segment appears in TCRdb, so it was assigned here by matching the sequence to germline. CDR3 length equals 24 residues. V lost 3 bases and J lost 0; bases outside the gene matches: 23. Germline loops: CDR1 GEAIGNYY, CDR2 EKD.

A note on this clone: TCRdb's protein, taken from a much larger clone, differs from this DNA's translation at residue 9, likely owing to a read error; the protein displayed comes from the DNA. V is TRDV2 and J is TRDJ1; a weak D match, TRDD3 (5 bases). CDR3 size: 14 residues. V lost 0 bases and J 4 bases, leaving 11 bases between the germline ends. Germline V gene lookup returns CDR1 GEAIGNYY and CDR2 EKD. CDR3 in DNA: TGTGCCTGTGACACCGTACTGGTCATCGATAAACTCATCTTT. It is translated as CACDTVLVIDKLIF.

With regard to this clone: For this DNA, TCRdb reports the protein of a much larger clone, which diverges at residue 16, most likely from a read error; the protein presented here is translated directly from the DNA. The V gene is TRDV2, the J gene TRDJ1; 12 nucleotides align to TRDD3. The length of the CDR3 is 18 residues. CDR1 and CDR2 from the germline V gene are GEAIGNYY and EKD. The chain's CDR3 is CACDTLVLGDTAGGKPIF. The CDR3 DNA reads as TGTGCCTGTGACACCCTGGTACTGGGGGATACCGCCGGGGGGAAACCCATCTTT.

In this sample, this clone turned up a few times. This CDR3 reads CACDTALGDTSKLIF. The CDR3 DNA reads as TGTGCCTGTGACACCGCACTGGGGGATACCTCTAAACTCATCTTT. The chain employs TRDV2 and TRDJ1; 12 bases line up with TRDD3. Germline CDR1 and CDR2: GEAIGNYY and EKD. V was pared by 0 bases and J by 7 bases, with 5 bases of the junction left unmatched. The CDR3 totals 15 residues.

The chain joins TRDV2 to TRDJ1, with a weak D call TRDD3 (6 bases). The CDR3 totals 16 residues. Germline V CDR1 and CDR2: GEAIGNYY, EKD. V lost 0 bases, J lost 10 bases, and 23 bases lay in between. CDR3 nucleotides: TGTGCCTGTGACACCGTAGGCTCTAGTGCTACTGGGAGACTCATCTTT. Amino acids: CACDTVGSSATGRLIF.

This clone was found a few times. This is likely an artifact of a read error, given a far larger clone one base away. The chain recombines TRDV2 with TRDJ1, with TRDD3 matching over 8 bases. Per the germline V gene, CDR1 is GEAIGNYY and CDR2 is EKD. CDR3 length equals 16 residues. The V and J ends lost 3 bases and 0 bases, in that order; junction bases with no gene match: 8. The CDR3 coding sequence is TGTGCCTGTGACCCACTGGGGGGACACGACACCGATAAACTCATCTTT. This codes for CACDPLGGHDTDKLIF.

In this sample, this clone is large. The chain employs TRDV2 and TRDJ1, with D tentatively TRDD3 (5 bases). This CDR3 spans 15 amino acids. V lost 0 bases, J lost 3 bases, and 13 bases lay in between. The germline V gene has CDR1 GEAIGNYY and CDR2 EKD. The DNA for the CDR3 is TGTGCCTGTGACACCGTATCGGGGGTCGCCGATAAACTCATCTTT. Translation gives CACDTVSGVADKLIF.

With regard to this clone: The junction and the germline gene differ at one end; a read error may be behind it. V usage is TRDV2 and J usage is TRDJ1; D ambiguous. Germline loops: CDR1 GEAIGNYY, CDR2 EKD. There are 14 residues in the CDR3. The CDR3 DNA reads TGTGCCCGTGACACCATTGGGAGATCAACAAAACTCATCTTT. Protein: CARDTIGRSTKLIF.

This clone appeared a few times. The sample contains more than one DNA sequence encoding this CDR3. The chain joins TRDV2 to TRDJ1, with 13 bases identical to TRDD3. The CDR3 contains 17 residues. Germline V gives CDR1 GEAIGNYY, CDR2 EKD. The J segment lost 3 bases and the V segment lost 5 bases, leaving 11 bases of the junction unmatched. In DNA form, the CDR3 reads TGTGCCTGTGTCGCACTTACTGGGGGATACGCGTCCGATAAACTCATCTTT. Translation gives CACVALTGGYASDKLIF.

The gene calls are TRDV2 and TRDJ1; 11 bases line up with TRDD3. Germline CDR1 and CDR2: GEAIGNYY and EKD. V trimming: 2 bases; J trimming: 3 bases; junction bases outside the gene matches: 4. The CDR3 is 15 amino acids. CDR3 sequence reads: CACDRLGDKADKLIF. The CDR3 DNA reads TGTGCCTGTGACAGACTGGGGGATAAGGCCGATAAACTCATCTTT.

This clone qualifies as large. The chain recombines TRDV2 with TRDJ1; TRDD3 matches 13 bases. J lost 0 bases, V lost 1 base, and 13 bases had no gene match. This CDR3 has 20 amino acids. Looked up from germline, CDR1 is GEAIGNYY and CDR2 is EKD. CDR3 loop: CACDTVQLGDTSLYTDKLIF. The CDR3 nucleotides read TGTGCCTGTGACACAGTCCAACTGGGGGATACGTCTCTTTACACCGATAAACTCATCTTT.

This clone turned up a few times. Distinct nucleotide sequences in the sample also encode this CDR3. This chain joins TRDV2 and TRDJ3, with 7 bases that match TRDD3. CDR1 is GEAIGNYY, CDR2 EKD, per germline. V was pared by 3 bases and J by 0 bases, with 16 bases of the junction left unmatched. This CDR3 comprises 21 residues. The CDR3 here is CACDPASNTGDPSWDTRQMFF. Here the CDR3 DNA reads TGTGCCTGTGACCCTGCGTCGAATACTGGGGACCCCTCCTGGGACACCCGACAGATGTTTTTC.

This clone counts as medium-sized. The V and J genes are TRDV2 and TRDJ1, with 7 bases aligning to TRDD3. Germline-derived CDR1 and CDR2 are GEAIGNYY and EKD. The junction had 8 bases not matched to a gene; V was cut back by 2 bases and J by 0 bases. The CDR3 loop spans 16 amino acids. The CDR3 loop is CACDNLLGTNTDKLIF. The CDR3 DNA follows: TGTGCCTGTGACAATTTACTGGGGACCAACACCGATAAACTCATCTTT.

A few counts support this clone. The chain links TRDV2 to TRDJ1; 7 nucleotides agree with TRDD3. The CDR3 loop spans 18 amino acids. Losses at the gene ends were 0 bases for V and 0 bases for J; bases not matched to a gene: 12. Germline V gene lookup returns CDR1 GEAIGNYY and CDR2 EKD. CDR3 sequence: CACDTVGGGSTNTDKLIF. In DNA, the CDR3 is TGTGCCTGTGACACCGTGGGCGGGGGATCGACCAACACCGATAAACTCATCTTT.

This clone is labeled as medium-sized. Written as DNA, the CDR3 is TGTGCCTGTGACTCCGTACTGGGGGATACCTCCGATAAACTCATCTTT. It encodes CACDSVLGDTSDKLIF. The chain carries TRDV2 and TRDJ1; 12 bases line up with TRDD3. With 3 bases clipped from V and 3 bases from J, the junction kept 7 bases outside the gene matches. This CDR3 is 16 amino acids long. CDR1 is GEAIGNYY and CDR2 is EKD in the germline V gene.

Notes on this clone: At residue 6, the TCRdb protein departs from the DNA translation, so the protein shown here was derived from the DNA itself. CDR3 nucleotides: TGTGCCTGTGACAGGTCGAGTACTGGGGAGACGTACACCGATAAACTCATCTTT. Translation gives CACDRSSTGETYTDKLIF. The V and J genes are TRDV2 and TRDJ1; 7 nucleotides line up with TRDD3. The trim removed 2 bases at V and 0 bases at J, leaving 14 bases unmatched. CDR1 and CDR2 (germline): GEAIGNYY, EKD. The CDR3 runs 18 residues.

Note on this clone: Other DNA sequences in this specimen translate into the identical CDR3. The chain carries TRDV2 and TRDJ1; D uncertain. CDR1 and CDR2 from the germline V gene are GEAIGNYY and EKD. The germline V and J ends were trimmed by 0 bases and 0 bases, with 10 bases remaining between them. The CDR3 extends over 15 amino acids. The DNA for the CDR3 is TGTGCCTGTGACACCCTTACGCCGTACACCGATAAACTCATCTTT. Encoded protein: CACDTLTPYTDKLIF.

This clone ranks as medium-sized. V and J are TRDV2 and TRDJ1; TRDD3 agrees at 11 bases. The germline gives CDR1 GEAIGNYY, CDR2 EKD. The CDR3 length is 18 residues. V was pared by 0 bases and J by 0 bases, with 8 bases of the junction left unmatched. In DNA form, the CDR3 reads TGTGCCTGTGACACCGTCTCTGGGGGATACCCGAACACCGATAAACTCATCTTT. The encoded protein is CACDTVSGGYPNTDKLIF.

This clone is termed large. At the DNA level, this CDR3 is encoded by other sequences in the same sample as well. The gene calls are TRDV2 and TRDJ1; 10 bases line up with TRDD3. Germline values: CDR1 GEAIGNYY, CDR2 EKD. The junction had 13 bases not matched to a gene; V was cut back by 1 base and J by 0 bases. The length of the CDR3 is 19 residues. The CDR3 DNA reads TGTGCCTGTGACACTTTGGATGGGGGATACACCCCCTACACCGATAAACTCATCTTT. Translated: CACDTLDGGYTPYTDKLIF.

Note on this clone: A single base separates this from a much larger clone, so it may be a read error. The sample has other DNA sequences that encode this CDR3 too. The chain carries TRDV2 and TRDJ1, with TRDD3 matching 7 bases. The CDR3 sequence is 18 residues long. V dropped 1 base and J dropped 0; count of bases not matched to a gene: 13. CDR1 is GEAIGNYY, CDR2 EKD, per germline. This CDR3 reads CACDTVEGTGGYTDKLIF. DNA for the CDR3: TGTGCCTGTGACACAGTAGAGGGGACCGGGGGATACACCGATAAACTCATCTTT.

Details on this clone: A far larger clone differs by one base, so this is likely a read error. At the DNA level, this CDR3 is encoded by other sequences in the same sample as well. This sequence joins TRDV2 and TRDJ1; 8 positions match TRDD3. The CDR3 has 15 amino acids. CDR1 GEAIGNYY and CDR2 EKD come from the germline V gene. CDR3 amino acids: CACDPWGRDTDKLIF. The CDR3 DNA is TGTGCCTGTGACCCCTGGGGGAGGGACACTGATAAACTCATCTTT.

This clone was recorded a few times. This probably arose from a read error, given a far larger clone one base away. Other DNA sequences within the sample encode an identical CDR3. The rearrangement links TRDV2 to TRDJ1; no reliable D call. V was clipped by 2 bases and J by 5 bases, with 20 bases between them. Germline-derived CDR1 and CDR2 are GEAIGNYY and EKD. The CDR3 length is 16 residues. CDR3 bases: TGTGCCTGTGACAGTATTGTCACCCGTTGGGCTGATAAACTCATCTTT. As protein: CACDSIVTRWADKLIF.